This T cell receptor beta chain was observed in a study of blood T cells in healthy people across ages. A second PCR, run for about 6 to 11 cycles, used a sample-barcoded 5' primer plus a J-beta primer mix. TCRdb used MiXCR to reprocess the 5' RACE reads, holding one entry per CDR3 protein. The sample contains 1,800,000 or so distinct CDR3 sequences, 30% to 40% of which appear only once. The sequenced sample was blood. This receptor was identified in a human donor in good health.

This CDR3 is CASSLAVGEIQETQYF. CDR3 nucleotides: TGCGCCAGCAGCTTGGCGGTAGGGGAGATACAAGAGACCCAGTACTTC. The chain combines TRBV5-1 with TRBJ2-5; D tentatively fits TRBD1 or TRBD2 (5 bases each). The germline V gene has CDR1 SGHRS and CDR2 YFSETQ. Trimming pared 0 bases from V and 2 bases from J, leaving 14 bases between. CDR3 length equals 16 residues.